The 16 T cell receptor beta chains below come from one sample, sequenced in a study of shared clonotypes between healthy human individuals. The data were produced by immunoSEQ multiplex PCR, yet TCRdb's version contains in-frame clones alone and is incomplete. The sample shows about 2.4 million clones, 80% to 95% of them seen only once. Input material: naive CD4+ T cells from PBMCs. Sample subset: CD45RA+ positively selected. Source of these receptors: a man aged 18-30 years in good health. Some clones in this sample may be carry-over from other donors' samples.

The sample holds one count of this clone. The genes are TRBV4-3 and TRBJ2-7; 9 nucleotides match TRBD2. This CDR3 comprises 17 residues. Germline trimming cut 0 bases from V and 2 bases from J; bases unmatched to any gene: 8. Per germline, CDR1 LGHNA and CDR2 YSLEER. The CDR3 loop reads CASSQDHVAGVTYEQYF. CDR3 sequence (DNA): TGCGCCAGCAGCCAAGATCATGTAGCGGGAGTCACCTACGAGCAGTACTTC.

The V call is TRBV5-1, the J call TRBJ2-3, with D hard to call. Germline V lookup: CDR1 SGHRS, CDR2 YFSETQ. The CDR3 totals 18 residues. V lost 0 bases to trimming and J lost 6 bases, with 23 bases between them. The CDR3, as DNA: TGCGCCAGCAGCTTGGGAGTTGGGTTGGGCGTCGTGGGGGATACGCAGTATTTT. It specifies CASSLGVGLGVVGDTQYF.

The DNA of the CDR3 is TGTGCCAGCAGCTCGGCGCGGCTAGCGGGAGGTAATGAGCAGTTCTTC. Translation gives CASSSARLAGGNEQFF. The chain is built from TRBV11-3 and TRBJ2-1, with 11 nucleotides matching TRBD2. This CDR3 comprises 16 residues. The trim removed 4 bases at V and 7 bases at J, leaving 9 bases unmatched. The V gene's germline CDR1 is SGHNT and CDR2 YENEEA. The variable domain in full, completed from reference TRBV11-3 and TRBJ2-1, reads EAGVVQSPRYKIIEKKQPVAFWCNPISGHNTLYWYLQNLGQGPELLIRYENEEAVDDSQLPKDRFSAERLKGVDSTLKIQPAELGDSAVYLCASSSARLAGGNEQFFGPGTRLTVL.

In this sample, this clone turned up once. This chain joins TRBV2 and TRBJ2-1; tentatively, D is TRBD1 or TRBD2 (5 bases each). Germline V lookup: CDR1 SNHLY, CDR2 FYNNEI. The CDR3 length is 15 residues. Trimming pared 5 bases from V and 7 bases from J, leaving 18 bases between. In DNA, the CDR3 is TGTGCCAGCAGTCCGGACAATGGGGGAGAGAATGAGCAGTTCTTC. Its protein product is CASSPDNGGENEQFF.

The V gene is TRBV5-1, the J gene TRBJ2-2; the match to TRBD2 covers 7 bases. From germline, CDR1 is SGHRS and CDR2 YFSETQ. CDR3 length equals 16 residues. The junction had 10 bases not matched to a gene; V was cut back by 4 bases and J by 4 bases. The CDR3 bases are TGCGCCAGCAGCCTCCGTGGGGGAGGGCCCACCGGGGAGCTGTTTTTT. As protein: CASSLRGGGPTGELFF.

The chain uses TRBV7-8 and TRBJ2-7; D not resolved. V was trimmed by 4 bases and J by 5 bases, leaving 15 bases between them. Germline loops: CDR1 SGHVS, CDR2 FQNEAQ. The CDR3 has 14 amino acids. The CDR3 spells CASSSPQKANEQYF. CDR3 nucleotides: TGTGCCAGCAGCTCCCCCCAGAAAGCTAACGAGCAGTACTTC.

This clone was counted only a few times. This rearrangement joins TRBV28 to TRBJ1-2; D not resolved. CDR1 is MDHEN, CDR2 SYDVKM, per germline. This CDR3 region has 12 residues. The V end was cut by 7 bases, the J end by 3 bases, with 9 bases between. Here the CDR3 reads CASTSTDYGYTF. CDR3 bases: TGTGCCAGCACGTCCACGGACTATGGCTACACCTTC.

On this clone: This sample includes further DNA sequences coding for the same CDR3. The rearrangement uses TRBV5-1 and TRBJ1-1, with TRBD1 identical over 7 bases. J gave up 2 bases and V 4 bases, and 5 bases lay outside the gene matches. The CDR3 totals 14 residues. Germline CDR1 and CDR2: SGHRS and YFSETQ. DNA for the CDR3: TGCGCCAGCAGCGTGACAGGGCTCAACACTGAAGCTTTCTTT. Protein sequence: CASSVTGLNTEAFF.

Comment on this clone: This sample also contains other DNA sequences that code for the same CDR3. The chain couples TRBV10-3 to TRBJ2-5; TRBD1 matches 7 bases. Germline V gene data show CDR1 as ENHRY and CDR2 as SYGVKD. Losses at the gene ends were 6 bases for V and 5 bases for J; bases not matched to a gene: 9. The length of the CDR3 is 14 residues. CDR3 sequence: CAIRQTGVGETQYF. CDR3 sequence (DNA): TGTGCCATCAGGCAAACAGGGGTTGGGGAGACCCAGTACTTC.

The rearrangement joins TRBV5-1 to TRBJ1-1; TRBD1 agrees at 7 bases. Germline assignment: CDR1 SGHRS and CDR2 YFSETQ. The length of the CDR3 is 15 residues. Trimming removed 4 bases from V and 1 base from J; junction bases left unmatched: 7. DNA for the CDR3: TGCGCCAGCAGCCGTGACAGGGCCGGGAACACTGAAGCTTTCTTT. The encoded protein is CASSRDRAGNTEAFF.

The gene calls are TRBV7-9 and TRBJ2-7, with TRBD1 matching over 10 bases. The CDR3 runs to 16 residues. Germline values: CDR1 SEHNR, CDR2 FQNEAQ (reference sequence). J lost 4 bases, V lost 4 bases, and 10 bases had no gene match. CDR3 residues: CASSSLIGTGVYEQYF. CDR3 in DNA: TGTGCCAGCAGCTCCCTTATCGGGACAGGGGTATACGAGCAGTACTTC.

The chain has TRBV6-5 and TRBJ1-5, with D perhaps matching TRBD1 (6 bases). The CDR3 is 14 amino acids. Germline CDR1 is MNHEY and CDR2 is SVGAGI. V was shortened by 8 bases and J by 4 bases, with 15 bases between the two germline ends. The chain's CDR3 is CASAAGTINQPQHF. CDR3 nucleotide sequence: TGTGCCAGCGCCGCCGGGACAATTAATCAGCCCCAGCATTTT.

V and J are TRBV11-2 and TRBJ2-7; maybe TRBD2 (7 bases). CDR1 is SGHAT and CDR2 is FQNNGV in the germline V gene. V was shortened by 3 bases and J by 7 bases, with 19 bases between the two germline ends. This CDR3 is built from 15 residues. The CDR3 region is CASSLELGGHREQYF. The CDR3 DNA sequence: TGTGCCAGCAGCTTGGAATTGGGGGGGCATCGGGAGCAGTACTTC.

The V call is TRBV7-3, the J call TRBJ1-1; D is possibly TRBD1 (5 bases). The germline CDR1 and CDR2 sequences are SGHTA and FQGTGA. The CDR3 length is 17 residues. V was pared by 5 bases and J by 1 base, with 20 bases between. The chain's CDR3 is CASSPGTARRGNTEAFF. In DNA, the CDR3 is TGTGCCAGCAGCCCCGGGACCGCCCGCCGAGGGAACACTGAAGCTTTCTTT.

Remarks on this clone: In the same sample, other DNA sequences code for this CDR3. This chain links TRBV7-2 with TRBJ2-5; perhaps TRBD2 as D (6 bases). Trimming left V 0 bases short and J 5 bases short, with 10 bases between. Looked up from germline, CDR1 is SGHTA and CDR2 is FQGNSA. This CDR3 region has 14 residues. Here the CDR3 DNA reads TGTGCCAGCAGCTTAGCACTAGCAGGGGAGACCCAGTACTTC. Translated, it gives CASSLALAGETQYF.

The chain combines TRBV19 with TRBJ2-1; 9 positions agree with TRBD2. Germline CDR1 LNHDA, CDR2 SQIVND (reference sequence). The CDR3 spans 14 residues. After removal of 5 bases from V and 9 bases from J, the junction contained 8 bases not matched to a gene. The CDR3: CASSQRGVAGEQFF. CDR3 sequence (DNA): TGTGCCAGTAGTCAGCGGGGGGTCGCTGGTGAGCAGTTCTTC.